Listed here is a single T cell receptor beta chain. Its specificity is unknown. The sample comes from a study of T cell responses to AZD1222 COVID-19 vaccine. The study's findings and limits: Scientists sampled the repertoires only once the peak T cell response had passed.

Only in-frame clones appear in the TCRdb table, and some are missing; sequencing was by immunoSEQ multiplex PCR. The table has nearly 90,000 clones, approximately 91% seen once; the top ten hold about 6.1%. The CDR3 is 14 residues long. V shed 7 bases, J shed 8 bases, and the junction held 13 bases outside the gene matches. CDR1 and CDR2 from the germline V gene are SGHRS and YFSETQ. This material consisted of peripheral blood, taken 28 days after the second AZD1222 dose. This sequence was found in an adult who received the AZD1222 COVID-19 vaccine. The chain couples TRBV5-1 to TRBJ1-2, with 8 bases identical to TRBD1. DNA of the CDR3: TGCGCCAGCGACTGGTCAGGGGGCGCGAAGGGCTACACCTTC. Translating gives CASDWSGGAKGYTF.